Following are 21 T cell receptor beta chains from one sample sequenced in a study of blood T cell repertoires in COVID-19 (dated by TCRdb to the early 2020s). The protocol used for the library was the immunoSEQ multiplex PCR assay. TCRdb holds this immuneACCESS table with in-frame rearrangements only. Some clones are missing; in checked studies, unresolved V genes explain under half, and the rest has no known cause. This sample holds a few hundred thousand clones; approximately 84% were observed only once. Approximately 0.93% of the sample rests with the top ten. The source material was PBMCs or T cells enriched from blood (not recorded which). These receptors were taken from a young woman who had recovered from COVID-19.

This clone appeared a single time. The rearrangement links TRBV28 to TRBJ1-5, with 9 bases lining up with TRBD1. CDR3 size: 18 residues. V trimming: 3 bases; J trimming: 1 base; junction bases outside the gene matches: 10. Germline V gene data show CDR1 as MDHEN and CDR2 as SYDVKM. As DNA, the CDR3 is TGTGCCAGCAGTTTTCGGCGGGACAGGGAAGGAAGCAATCAGCCCCAGCATTTT. Translating it yields CASSFRRDREGSNQPQHF. Based on the CDR3 plus reference TRBV28 and TRBJ1-5, the full variable domain is DVKVTQSSRYLVKRTGEKVFLECVQDMDHENMFWYRQDPGLGLRLIYFSYDVKMKEKGDIPEGYSVSREKKERFSLILESASTNQTSMYLCASSFRRDREGSNQPQHFGDGTRLSIL.

CDR3 in DNA: TGTGCCAGCAGGCCCGTTTTGAATGGGGGGAGGAACACTGAAGCTTTCTTT. It codes for CASRPVLNGGRNTEAFF. V and J are TRBV27 and TRBJ1-1; D is possibly TRBD1 (5 bases). V dropped 6 bases and J dropped 1 base, with 21 bases sitting between them. This CDR3 has 17 residues. Germline CDR1 reads MNHEY; CDR2 reads SMNVEV (reference sequence).

The J gene is TRBJ2-5, the V gene TRBV11-2, with D possibly being TRBD1 (5 bases). The V gene lost 0 bases and the J gene lost 4 bases, with 12 bases spanning the gap. Germline lookup yields CDR1 SGHAT and CDR2 FQNNGV. The CDR3 length is 15 residues. This chain's CDR3 is CASSLDSAGPETQYF. The CDR3 DNA reads TGTGCCAGCAGCTTAGATTCGGCAGGGCCAGAGACCCAGTACTTC.

The CDR3 DNA follows: TGTGCCAGCAGCTCCGGACAGGGGCCCTACGAGCAGTACTTC. Encoded protein: CASSSGQGPYEQYF. The chain uses TRBV7-9 and TRBJ2-7, with 9 bases fitting TRBD1. Unmatched junction bases numbered 3, after V lost 4 bases and J lost 2 bases. Germline V CDR1 and CDR2: SEHNR, FQNEAQ (reference sequence). The CDR3 sequence is 14 residues long. The full variable domain, its missing parts supplied by reference TRBV7-9 and TRBJ2-7, is DTGVSQNPRHKITKRGQNVTFRCDPISEHNRLYWYRQTLGQGPEFLTYFQNEAQLEKSRLLSDRFSAERPKGSFSTLEIQRTEQGDSAMYLCASSSGQGPYEQYFGPGTRLTVT.

The chain recombines TRBV5-8 with TRBJ2-5; perhaps TRBD2 as D (5 bases). The length of the CDR3 is 15 residues. CDR1 SGHTS and CDR2 YDEGEE come from the germline V gene. Trimming pared 1 base from V and 4 bases from J, leaving 14 bases between. The CDR3 spells CASSLSWGAGETQYF. The DNA of the CDR3 is TGTGCCAGCAGCTTGTCTTGGGGAGCAGGAGAGACCCAGTACTTC.

This clone came up once. CDR3: CASSQSDRPNEKLFF. The CDR3 nucleotides read TGTGCCAGCAGCCAGAGTGACAGGCCGAATGAAAAACTGTTTTTT. The chain links TRBV3-1 (or the pseudogene TRBV3-2) to TRBJ1-4; TRBD1 might be the D (6 bases). Trimming left V 3 bases short and J 5 bases short, with 13 bases between. This CDR3 comprises 15 residues. Germline V gene lookup returns CDR1 LGHDT and CDR2 YNNKEL (reference sequence).

V usage is TRBV24-1 and J usage is TRBJ1-5; D gene unclear. The CDR3 runs 14 residues. The V end was cut by 2 bases, the J end by 0 bases, with 4 bases between. The germline V gene encodes CDR1 KGHDR and CDR2 SFDVKD. Here the CDR3 reads CATSDSSSNQPQHF. The CDR3 bases are TGTGCCACCAGTGATTCGAGTAGCAATCAGCCCCAGCATTTT.

The chain recombines TRBV19 with TRBJ2-5, with 8 bases that match TRBD1. Germline lookup yields CDR1 LNHDA and CDR2 SQIVND (reference sequence). The CDR3 is 14 amino acids. V lost 4 bases, J lost 6 bases, and 7 bases stayed unmatched. CDR3 amino acids: CASSKRTGRKTQYF. CDR3 coding DNA: TGTGCCAGTAGTAAGCGGACAGGGCGGAAGACCCAGTACTTC.

This chain connects TRBV3-1 (or the pseudogene TRBV3-2) to TRBJ1-1; D is undetermined. V was cut by 2 bases and J by 4 bases, with 11 bases left in between. The V gene's germline CDR1 is LGHDT and CDR2 YNNKEL (reference sequence). This CDR3 spans 14 amino acids. The chain's CDR3 is CASSQRGKGTEAFF. The CDR3 DNA reads TGTGCCAGCAGCCAACGCGGGAAGGGCACTGAAGCTTTCTTT.

This clone was seen only once. The chain links TRBV5-1 to TRBJ1-6, with TRBD1 as a possible D gene (5 bases). The CDR3 has 15 amino acids. V was shortened by 5 bases and J by 7 bases, with 16 bases between the two germline ends. Germline V gene sequence: CDR1 SGHRS, CDR2 YFSETQ. CDR3 amino acids: CASRGTTGRNSPLHF. DNA of the CDR3: TGCGCCAGCAGGGGTACTACAGGCCGAAATTCACCCCTCCACTTT.

This chain connects TRBV5-4 to TRBJ2-7; 10 bases are a match to TRBD1. The CDR3 contains 15 residues. J was trimmed by 9 bases and V by 3 bases; bases with no gene match: 12. Germline lookup yields CDR1 SGHNT and CDR2 YYREEE (reference sequence). The chain's CDR3 is CASSSTGTGVFGQYF. The CDR3 coding sequence is TGTGCCAGCAGCTCTACCGGGACAGGGGTGTTCGGGCAGTACTTC.

In DNA, the CDR3 is TGTGCCAGCAGCCTGAACCGGGACAGCTCAAGCTCCTACAATGAGCAGTTCTTC. Its translation: CASSLNRDSSSSYNEQFF. The chain uses TRBV9 and TRBJ2-1, with 7 nucleotides matching TRBD1. The CDR3 runs to 18 residues. V gave up 4 bases and J gave up 0 bases; unmatched junction bases: 13. Germline V CDR1 and CDR2: SGDLS, YYNGEE.

V and J are TRBV4-2 and TRBJ1-2; unclear D gene. The V gene lost 1 base and the J gene lost 2 bases, with 14 bases spanning the gap. This CDR3 is built from 16 residues. Germline V gene data show CDR1 as LGHNA and CDR2 as YNFKEQ. The chain's CDR3 is CASSQGAFSANYGYTF. The CDR3 coding sequence is TGTGCCAGCAGCCAAGGGGCCTTCTCGGCGAACTATGGCTACACCTTC.

This sequence joins TRBV7-9 and TRBJ1-1, with a tentative D call TRBD1 (5 bases). Per the germline V gene, CDR1 is SEHNR and CDR2 is FQNEAQ (reference sequence). V was trimmed by 3 bases and J by 2 bases, leaving 7 bases between them. The CDR3 consists of 13 residues. CDR3 nucleotides: TGTGCCAGCAGCTTGACAGCCAACACTGAAGCTTTCTTT. It specifies CASSLTANTEAFF.

V is TRBV10-2 and J is TRBJ1-6; 7 bases map to TRBD1. The length of the CDR3 is 14 residues. Germline CDR1 and CDR2: WSHSY and SAAADI. Trimming removed 6 bases from V and 10 bases from J; junction bases left unmatched: 9. CDR3 bases: TGCGCCAGCAGGAGGGGGCCGGGTGGGTCACCCCTCCACTTT. Translating it yields CASRRGPGGSPLHF.

The gene calls are TRBV6-2 or TRBV6-3 and TRBJ2-3, with 8 bases that match TRBD2. After removal of 0 bases from V and 1 base from J, the junction contained 12 bases not matched to a gene. This CDR3 comprises 19 residues. The V gene's germline CDR1 is MNHEY and CDR2 SVGEGT. CDR3: CASSYSSSGGFWGTDTQYF. The CDR3 region has the DNA TGTGCCAGCAGTTACTCGTCCAGCGGGGGCTTCTGGGGCACAGATACGCAGTATTTT.

The chain carries TRBV7-7 and TRBJ1-3; D is perhaps TRBD1 (5 bases). This CDR3 contains 13 residues. Trimming removed 5 bases at V and 8 bases at J, with 13 bases between. Looked up from germline, CDR1 is SSHAT and CDR2 is FNYEAQ (reference sequence). In DNA, the CDR3 is TGTGCCAGCAGCCTCAGGGTTCGGGACACCATATATTTT. This codes for CASSLRVRDTIYF. The complete variable domain, with remaining parts taken from reference TRBV7-7 and TRBJ1-3, reads GAGVSQSPRYKVTKRGQDVTLRCDPISSHATLYWYQQALGQGPEFLTYFNYEAQPDKSGLPSDRFSAERPEGSISTLTIQRTEQRDSAMYRCASSLRVRDTIYFGEGSWLTVV.

The gene calls are TRBV7-2 and TRBJ2-7; TRBD1 matches 9 bases. The CDR3 is 16 amino acids. Trimming at V came to 5 bases and at J to 0 bases, leaving 8 bases not matched to a gene. Germline V gives CDR1 SGHTA, CDR2 FQGNSA. In nucleotides, the CDR3 is TGTGCCAGCAGCACCGAGGGACAGGGAATCTCCTACGAGCAGTACTTC. The encoded protein is CASSTEGQGISYEQYF.

The J gene is TRBJ2-2, the V gene TRBV5-4, with a possible D match to TRBD1 (6 bases). The CDR3 spans 15 residues. V was shortened by 5 bases and J by 7 bases, with 18 bases between the two germline ends. CDR1 SGHNT and CDR2 YYREEE come from the germline V gene (reference sequence). The CDR3 protein is CASRRQQGNIGELFF. The DNA of the CDR3 is TGTGCCAGCAGGAGACAACAGGGAAATATCGGGGAGCTGTTTTTT.

The chain links TRBV9 to TRBJ2-1; 8 bases match TRBD2. Germline V gene lookup returns CDR1 SGDLS and CDR2 YYNGEE. The CDR3 is made up of 15 amino acids. Trimming took 4 bases from V and 6 from J; bases not matched to a gene: 9. The CDR3 DNA reads TGTGCCAGCAGCCTATCCGGGACTAGTCGCAATGAGCAGTTCTTC. This gives the protein CASSLSGTSRNEQFF.

The rearrangement links TRBV19 to TRBJ2-7; TRBD2 agrees at 8 bases. Germline CDR1 is LNHDA and CDR2 is SQIVND (reference sequence). With V trimmed by 2 bases and J by 4 bases, 7 bases remained unmatched. CDR3 size: 15 residues. The CDR3 DNA follows: TGTGCCAGTAGTATATCGGGAGGGAATCGGTACGAGCAGTACTTC. Encoded protein: CASSISGGNRYEQYF.